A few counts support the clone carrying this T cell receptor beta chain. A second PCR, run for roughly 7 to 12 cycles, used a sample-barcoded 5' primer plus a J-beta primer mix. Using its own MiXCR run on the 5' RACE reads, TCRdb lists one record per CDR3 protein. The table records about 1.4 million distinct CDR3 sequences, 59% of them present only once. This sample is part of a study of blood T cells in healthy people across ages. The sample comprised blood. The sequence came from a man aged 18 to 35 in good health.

The CDR3 here is CASSLEPRSGIKLYEQYF. The CDR3, as DNA: TGTGCCAGCAGCTTGGAACCTCGATCGGGCATCAAACTCTACGAGCAGTACTTC. The gene calls are TRBV5-5 and TRBJ2-7; D call uncertain. Trimming removed 0 bases from V and 3 bases from J, with 22 bases in between. Germline CDR1 SGHKS, CDR2 YYEKEE (reference sequence). The CDR3 spans 18 residues. Full variable domain (rest looked up from reference TRBV5-5 and TRBJ2-7): DAGVTQSPTHLIKTRGQQVTLRCSPISGHKSVSWYQQVLGQGPQFIFQYYEKEERGRGNFPDRFSARQFPNYSSELNVNALLLGDSALYLCASSLEPRSGIKLYEQYFGPGTRLTVT.